One sample yielded the 19 T cell receptor beta chains listed below, sequenced in a study of T-cell memory formation after mild COVID-19. MiXCR, run by TCRdb on the 5' RACE reads, gives a single entry per CDR3 protein. The table records 450,000 to 700,000 distinct CDR3 sequences, 18% of them present only once. The source material was PBMCs or a T cell subset sorted from them (not recorded which). The origin of the receptors is an adult woman who had mild COVID-19 (a few samples of this study predate the infection). Cell type and time point are not known.

This clonotype showed up many times. Here the CDR3 reads CASSSQSPGELFF. Written as DNA, the CDR3 is TGTGCCAGCAGTTCCCAGTCCCCCGGGGAGCTGTTTTTT. The V and J genes are TRBV12-3 or TRBV12-4 and TRBJ2-2; D is unresolved. This CDR3 comprises 13 residues. Trimming stripped 4 bases from V and 6 bases from J, with 9 bases between.

The genes are TRBV12-3 or TRBV12-4 and TRBJ2-7; D is perhaps TRBD2 (5 bases). Trimming removed 8 bases at V and 6 bases at J, with 23 bases between. CDR3 size: 15 residues. The CDR3 region has the DNA TGTGCCAGCGGCGCTAGCTCTAATCGCCCTGGCGAGCAGTACTTC. Encoded protein: CASGASSNRPGEQYF.

The genes are TRBV5-1 and TRBJ2-3; 9 positions match TRBD2. The CDR3 runs 14 residues. With 4 bases clipped from V and 4 bases from J, the junction kept 4 bases outside the gene matches. CDR1 SGHRS and CDR2 YFSETQ come from the germline V gene. CDR3 loop: CASSVPSGADTQYF. The CDR3 coding sequence is TGCGCCAGCAGCGTGCCTAGCGGGGCAGATACGCAGTATTTT.

This chain joins TRBV7-3 and TRBJ1-1, with 8 bases aligning to TRBD1. Trimming took 5 bases from V and 13 from J; bases not matched to a gene: 9. The CDR3 totals 12 residues. Germline V gene sequence: CDR1 SGHTA, CDR2 FQGTGA. As DNA, the CDR3 is TGTGCCAGCAGCCCCGGACAGGGTGAGCATTTCTTT. Its protein is CASSPGQGEHFF.

The genes are TRBV7-2 and TRBJ2-3; perhaps TRBD2 as D (6 bases). Germline V gives CDR1 SGHTA, CDR2 FQGNSA. V was clipped by 6 bases and J by 2 bases, with 15 bases between them. The CDR3 contains 15 residues. The CDR3 sequence is CASSVSGTPTDTQYF. CDR3 sequence (DNA): TGTGCCAGCAGTGTATCAGGGACTCCCACAGATACGCAGTATTTT.

Only a few counts were recorded for this clonotype. CDR3 sequence reads: CSVSGRGLGTGELFF. For the CDR3, the DNA is TGCAGCGTTAGTGGAAGGGGGCTGGGCACCGGGGAGCTGTTTTTT. The chain couples TRBV29-1 to TRBJ2-2, with 7 bases matching TRBD1. The germline CDR1 and CDR2 sequences are SQVTM and ANQGSEA. J gave up 4 bases and V 5 bases, and 10 bases lay outside the gene matches. The CDR3 sequence is 15 residues long.

The chain employs TRBV4-1 and TRBJ2-3, with 12 bases fitting TRBD2. CDR1 and CDR2 from the germline V gene are MGHRA and YSYEKL. V lost 4 bases to trimming and J lost 2 bases; unmatched junction nucleotides: 7. The CDR3 runs to 17 residues. The CDR3 DNA follows: TGCGCCAGCAGCCCGGGACTAGCGGGCATCCTCACAGATACGCAGTATTTT. This codes for CASSPGLAGILTDTQYF.

This clonotype appeared many times. The CDR3 here is CASSRGQGSYNEQFF. Written as DNA, the CDR3 is TGTGCCAGCAGCCGGGGACAGGGGTCTTACAATGAGCAGTTCTTC. The chain joins TRBV14 to TRBJ2-1; 10 bases match TRBD1. CDR1 is SGHDN and CDR2 is FVKESK in the germline V gene. After removal of 4 bases from V and 4 bases from J, the junction contained 4 bases not matched to a gene. The CDR3 is made up of 15 amino acids.

The chain is built from TRBV11-3 and TRBJ2-3; tentative D call: TRBD2 (6 bases). Between the trimmed V and J ends, which lost 4 bases and 4 bases, there was a span of 15 bases. This CDR3 contains 15 residues. Germline values: CDR1 SGHNT, CDR2 YENEEA. Written as DNA, the CDR3 is TGTGCCAGCAGCTCGGGACTGCCTGGGGCAGATACGCAGTATTTT. It yields the protein CASSSGLPGADTQYF.

This clonotype was recorded at least ten times. The genes are TRBV7-2 and TRBJ2-3, with TRBD2 matching 13 bases. The V segment lost 5 bases and the J segment 5 bases; nucleotides outside the gene matches: 19. CDR1 and CDR2 (germline): SGHTA, FQGNSA. The CDR3 sequence is 20 residues long. CDR3 nucleotide sequence: TGTGCCAGCAGCCTCCCCCCCACTAGCGGGAGGGCCGGGGTTGAAGATACGCAGTATTTT. It codes for CASSLPPTSGRAGVEDTQYF.

Concerning this clonotype itself: Germline and junction disagree at one end, which may indicate a read error. The chain joins TRBV7-7 to TRBJ2-7, with 10 bases matching TRBD2. This CDR3 is built from 16 residues. Germline lookup yields CDR1 SSHAT and CDR2 FNYEAQ (reference sequence). CDR3 nucleotides: TGTGCTAGCAGCTTAGCTAGCGGGAGTCTCCCAGGCGAGCAGTACTTC. This encodes CASSLASGSLPGEQYF.

V and J are TRBV18 and TRBJ2-7, with TRBD1 identical over 9 bases. The junction had 6 bases not matched to a gene; V was cut back by 2 bases and J by 4 bases. This CDR3 has 15 amino acids. Germline CDR1 KGHSH, CDR2 LQKENI. The CDR3 DNA reads as TGTGCCAGCTCACCAAGGGGACAGGGACAATACGAGCAGTACTTC. This gives the protein CASSPRGQGQYEQYF.

The sample holds a few counts of this clonotype. The gene calls are TRBV12-3 or TRBV12-4 and TRBJ2-6, with TRBD1 matching over 7 bases. This CDR3 is built from 15 residues. Unmatched junction bases numbered 3, after V lost 5 bases and J lost 2 bases. The CDR3 sequence is CASSMTGTGANVLTF. The CDR3 DNA follows: TGTGCCAGCAGTATGACAGGGACTGGGGCCAACGTCCTGACTTTC.

In this sample, this clonotype turned up a few times. The V and J genes are TRBV2 and TRBJ1-5, with no clear D. The V end lost 3 bases, the J end lost 4 bases, and 13 bases lay between the germline ends. CDR1 is SNHLY, CDR2 FYNNEI, per germline. The CDR3 spans 15 residues. The CDR3 sequence: CASSEVQQTNQPQHF. CDR3 sequence (DNA): TGTGCCAGCAGTGAGGTCCAACAGACTAATCAGCCCCAGCATTTT.

This chain joins TRBV7-2 and TRBJ1-3, with TRBD1 matching over 7 bases. Germline values: CDR1 SGHTA, CDR2 FQGNSA. The CDR3 runs to 14 residues. V dropped 5 bases and J dropped 3; count of bases not matched to a gene: 4. For the CDR3, the DNA is TGTGCCAGCAGCCCAGGGGGTATTGGAAACACCATATATTTT. Protein product: CASSPGGIGNTIYF.

The V call is TRBV27, the J call TRBJ2-1; D may be TRBD2 (6 bases). This CDR3 comprises 17 residues. Per germline, CDR1 MNHEY and CDR2 SMNVEV (reference sequence). Trimming cost V 3 bases and J 2 bases, with 17 bases left between them. The CDR3 nucleotides read TGTGCCAGCAGTTTGAAGCTTGCGGGGAGGCCCTACAATGAGCAGTTCTTC. Translating gives CASSLKLAGRPYNEQFF.

The J gene is TRBJ1-1, the V gene TRBV5-4; D not certain. Trimming took 7 bases from V and 3 from J, leaving 10 bases between them. The CDR3 runs 12 residues. Germline V gene data show CDR1 as SGHNT and CDR2 as YYREEE (reference sequence). The CDR3 sequence is CASLAGHTEAFF. CDR3 coding DNA: TGTGCCAGCTTGGCAGGTCACACTGAAGCTTTCTTT.

For the CDR3, the DNA is TGTGCCAGCAGCCGATCGGGGGCTAGCGAGGGCGAGCAGTTCTTC. Amino acid sequence: CASSRSGASEGEQFF. This chain uses TRBV11-1 with TRBJ2-1; D possibly matches TRBD1 or TRBD2 (6 bases each). CDR1 SGHAT and CDR2 FQDESV come from the germline V gene (reference sequence). This CDR3 comprises 15 residues. Between the trimmed V and J ends, which lost 5 bases and 10 bases, there was a span of 21 bases.

This clonotype was seen a few times. The chain uses TRBV12-3 or TRBV12-4 and TRBJ1-1; D perhaps matches TRBD1 (5 bases). This CDR3 comprises 15 residues. Trimming left V 4 bases short and J 0 bases short, with 12 bases between. The CDR3 DNA sequence: TGTGCCAGCAGTTCCGCCGACAGCCTGAACACTGAAGCTTTCTTT. Its translation: CASSSADSLNTEAFF.